Following are 32 T cell receptor beta chains from one sample sequenced in a study of OX40 agonist ivuxolimab in advanced cancers. Profiled with immunoSEQ multiplex PCR; TCRdb holds only in-frame clones, not every one. The data contain approximately 74,000 clones, 80% to 95% of them singletons. The material was CD4+ or CD8+ T cells sorted from blood, obtained in a trial of the OX40 agonist ivuxolimab. The receptors originated from an adult with an advanced solid tumor such as melanoma, head and neck, liver or kidney cancer.

This chain uses TRBV7-4 with TRBJ2-7; 7 bases align to TRBD1. V lost 4 bases to trimming and J lost 2 bases; unmatched junction nucleotides: 14. Germline V gives CDR1 SGHVT, CDR2 SQSDAQ. CDR3 size: 17 residues. This CDR3 is CASSSPPRDRATYEQYF. The CDR3 DNA is TGTGCCAGCAGCTCCCCCCCCCGGGACAGAGCCACCTACGAGCAGTACTTC.

This CDR3 is CASSWDRDRGNEQYF. DNA of the CDR3: TGTGCCAGCAGCTGGGACCGGGACAGGGGGAACGAGCAGTACTTC. This chain links TRBV6-6 with TRBJ2-7; TRBD1 aligns across 11 bases. V lost 6 bases and J lost 5; bases outside the gene matches: 9. CDR1 and CDR2 (germline): MNHNY, SVGAGI (reference sequence). CDR3 length equals 15 residues.

The chain is built from TRBV10-1 and TRBJ1-6; no reliable D call. The CDR3 sequence is 13 residues long. The germline V and J ends were trimmed by 4 bases and 8 bases, with 9 bases remaining between them. Germline V CDR1 and CDR2: WNHNN, SYGVQD (reference sequence). The CDR3 spells CASSGRSDSPLHF. CDR3 nucleotide sequence: TGCGCCAGCAGTGGCAGGAGTGATTCACCCCTCCACTTT.

The chain carries TRBV7-2 and TRBJ1-2, with 8 bases aligning to TRBD1. The CDR3 has 18 residues. Germline V CDR1 and CDR2: SGHTA, FQGNSA. V gave up 1 base and J gave up 0 bases; unmatched junction bases: 10. CDR3 sequence: CASSLGGSGQGANYGYTF. In DNA form, the CDR3 reads TGTGCCAGCAGCTTAGGTGGGTCAGGACAGGGCGCTAACTATGGCTACACCTTC.

This clone was detected a few times. The V call is TRBV19, the J call TRBJ2-7; no definite D call. The V end lost 3 bases, the J end lost 7 bases, and 16 bases lay between the germline ends. This CDR3 comprises 14 residues. Germline V CDR1 and CDR2: LNHDA, SQIVND (reference sequence). CDR3 DNA sequence: TGTGCCAGTAGTATGGGCCCGAGTCTCGGGGAGCAGTACTTC. Translating gives CASSMGPSLGEQYF.

V is TRBV27 and J is TRBJ2-6, with no clear D. The germline V gene has CDR1 MNHEY and CDR2 SMNVEV (reference sequence). The V end was cut by 6 bases, the J end by 0 bases, with 12 bases between. This CDR3 contains 16 residues. In DNA, the CDR3 is TGTGCCAGCAGACCTGCAAAAACCTCTGGGGCCAACGTCCTGACTTTC. Translating gives CASRPAKTSGANVLTF. Variable domain in full (rest from reference TRBV27 and TRBJ2-6): EAQVTQNPRYLITVTGKKLTVTCSQNMNHEYMSWYRQDPGLGLRQIYYSMNVEVTDKGDVPEGYKVSRKEKRNFPLILESPSPNQTSLYFCASRPAKTSGANVLTFGAGSRLTVL.

There are a few counts of this clone. The chain recombines TRBV4-2 with TRBJ2-7; TRBD1 matches at 7 bases. The ends lost 5 bases at V and 2 bases at J; junction bases unmatched: 9. CDR3 length: 15 amino acids. Germline CDR1 and CDR2: LGHNA and YNFKEQ. CDR3 sequence (DNA): TGTGCCAGCAGCTCACTCTCCGGGACAGCCTACGAGCAGTACTTC. Translating it yields CASSSLSGTAYEQYF.

The CDR3, as DNA: TGTGCCAGCAGCTTAGTCGCCCCGGATCGGGAGCAGTTCTTC. Its protein is CASSLVAPDREQFF. The chain couples TRBV7-2 to TRBJ2-1; no reliable D call. The CDR3 totals 14 residues. V gave up 1 base and J gave up 10 bases, with 14 bases separating them. Germline CDR1 and CDR2: SGHTA and FQGNSA.

CDR3 region: CASSDRANNQPQHF. The DNA for the CDR3 is TGCGCCAGCAGTGACAGGGCGAACAATCAGCCCCAGCATTTT. The chain combines TRBV10-2 with TRBJ1-5; TRBD1 might be the D (5 bases). The CDR3 is made up of 14 amino acids. CDR1 and CDR2 (germline): WSHSY, SAAADI. Between the trimmed V and J ends, which lost 3 bases and 3 bases, there was a span of 9 bases.

V gene TRBV28 combines with J gene TRBJ2-2; D is unresolved. Trimming removed 3 bases from V and 5 bases from J, with 10 bases in between. The CDR3 runs to 14 residues. In germline, CDR1 is MDHEN, CDR2 SYDVKM. This CDR3 is CASSFLSGTGELFF. The CDR3 region has the DNA TGTGCCAGCAGTTTCCTTTCCGGGACCGGGGAGCTGTTTTTT.

The chain uses TRBV6-1 and TRBJ2-7, with D uncertain. The CDR3 is 10 amino acids. Looked up from germline, CDR1 is MNHNS and CDR2 is SASEGT. Trimming cost V 7 bases and J 3 bases, with 4 bases left between them. The CDR3 DNA follows: TGTGCCAGCACCGACTACGAGCAGTACTTC. This codes for CASTDYEQYF.

The chain is built from TRBV28 and TRBJ1-2; 12 nucleotides align to TRBD1. J gave up 4 bases and V 6 bases, and 12 bases lay outside the gene matches. The CDR3 runs to 17 residues. CDR1 and CDR2 from the germline V gene are MDHEN and SYDVKM. CDR3 DNA: TGTGCCAGCAGCCCCCCTCTGGGACAGGGGGCTAGCTATGGCTACACCTTC. Its translation: CASSPPLGQGASYGYTF.

V is TRBV18 and J is TRBJ2-2, with TRBD1 matching 10 bases. With V trimmed by 2 bases and J by 3 bases, 0 bases remained unmatched. This CDR3 contains 15 residues. CDR1 is KGHSH, CDR2 LQKENI, per germline. The CDR3 region is CASSPGTGDTGELFF. CDR3 DNA: TGTGCCAGCTCACCAGGGACAGGGGACACCGGGGAGCTGTTTTTT.

The rearrangement uses TRBV30 and TRBJ2-1, with 11 bases aligning to TRBD2. The CDR3 length is 15 residues. Germline V gives CDR1 GTSNPN, CDR2 SVGIG (reference sequence). V was pared by 0 bases and J by 8 bases, with 6 bases of the junction left unmatched. The CDR3 DNA reads as TGTGCCTGGAGTGTACCACTAGCGGGGGAGGATGAGCAGTTCTTC. This codes for CAWSVPLAGEDEQFF.

V gene TRBV2 combines with J gene TRBJ1-6, with no clear D. Germline V lookup: CDR1 SNHLY, CDR2 FYNNEI. This CDR3 is 12 amino acids long. V shed 7 bases and J shed 16 bases, with 17 bases lying between them. CDR3 protein: CASNRRGVSLHF. In DNA form, the CDR3 reads TGTGCCAGCAACCGTCGTGGGGTCAGTCTCCACTTT.

The rearrangement joins TRBV19 to TRBJ2-7; 10 nucleotides agree with TRBD1. The trim removed 5 bases at V and 11 bases at J, leaving 9 bases unmatched. Germline V gene data show CDR1 as LNHDA and CDR2 as SQIVND (reference sequence). This CDR3 has 13 amino acids. The CDR3 bases are TGTGCCAGTAGTCATGGGACAGGGGCTCTAAAGTACTTC. Amino acids: CASSHGTGALKYF.

V gene TRBV18 combines with J gene TRBJ2-7, with D possibly matching TRBD2 (6 bases). The CDR3 sequence is 16 residues long. Trimming left V 4 bases short and J 2 bases short, with 18 bases between. Germline loops: CDR1 KGHSH, CDR2 LQKENI. The CDR3 region has the DNA TGTGCCAGCTCACGTTCCGGGACTTCGAGGCCCTACGAGCAGTACTTC. Translation gives CASSRSGTSRPYEQYF.

CDR3: CASSSGGVNTIYF. DNA of the CDR3: TGTGCCAGCAGCTCCGGGGGAGTAAACACCATATATTTT. The gene calls are TRBV11-3 and TRBJ1-3, with D perhaps matching TRBD1 (5 bases). Germline loops: CDR1 SGHNT, CDR2 YENEEA. The V end lost 4 bases, the J end lost 6 bases, and 10 bases lay between the germline ends. The CDR3 has 13 amino acids.

With regard to this clone: The germline gene is not matched at one end of the junction; a read error may be the cause. The gene calls are TRBV5-1 and TRBJ1-1; weak D call: TRBD1 (5 bases). CDR3 length equals 12 residues. Germline V gene sequence: CDR1 SGHRS, CDR2 YFSETQ. The CDR3 DNA follows: TGTGCCAGCAGCTTAGCGGCAGGGCAAGCTTTCTTT. Its protein product is CASSLAAGQAFF.

V usage is TRBV7-9 and J usage is TRBJ1-2, with a possible D match to TRBD1 (6 bases). Trimming removed 6 bases at V and 7 bases at J, with 12 bases between. In germline, CDR1 is SEHNR, CDR2 FQNEAQ (reference sequence). The CDR3 length is 12 residues. The DNA for the CDR3 is TGTGCCAGCAGGTCAGGGGACGCTGGCTACACCTTC. Residues: CASRSGDAGYTF.

This chain connects TRBV4-1 to TRBJ1-3; D remains unclear. The CDR3 length is 17 residues. V lost 1 base and J lost 0, with 13 bases in between. Germline lookup yields CDR1 MGHRA and CDR2 YSYEKL. Here the CDR3 DNA reads TGCGCCAGCAGCCAAGGAGGTACAGCCAACTCTGGAAACACCATATATTTT. This encodes CASSQGGTANSGNTIYF.

This clone was detected a few times. CDR3 sequence (DNA): TGCAGCGTTGAATTGCAGACCGAAGCTTTCTTT. Translation gives CSVELQTEAFF. The chain is built from TRBV29-1 and TRBJ1-1, with D unclear. Germline V gives CDR1 SQVTM, CDR2 ANQGSEA. V dropped 2 bases and J dropped 8 bases, with 9 bases sitting between them. This CDR3 region has 11 residues.

V gene TRBV5-4 combines with J gene TRBJ1-2; D is possibly TRBD1 (5 bases). Trimming pared 6 bases from V and 4 bases from J, leaving 13 bases between. The CDR3 extends over 13 amino acids. The germline CDR1 and CDR2 sequences are SGHNT and YYREEE (reference sequence). CDR3: CASTSGRAYGYTF. CDR3 DNA sequence: TGTGCCAGCACCTCCGGCAGGGCCTATGGCTACACCTTC.

The chain carries TRBV7-2 and TRBJ2-5; D unresolved. V gave up 5 bases and J gave up 7 bases, with 14 bases separating them. CDR3 length: 13 amino acids. Germline lookup yields CDR1 SGHTA and CDR2 FQGNSA. The CDR3: CASSLDRPGTQYF. The CDR3 DNA reads as TGTGCCAGCAGCCTGGATCGCCCAGGGACCCAGTACTTC. The whole variable domain, remainder taken from reference TRBV7-2 and TRBJ2-5, is GAGVSQSPSNKVTEKGKDVELRCDPISGHTALYWYRQSLGQGLEFLIYFQGNSAPDKSGLPSDRFSAERTGGSVSTLTIQRTQQEDSAVYLCASSLDRPGTQYFGPGTRLLVL.

The V and J genes are TRBV4-3 and TRBJ2-7; 8 nucleotides match TRBD2. V shed 0 bases and J 2 bases; nucleotides not matched to a gene: 6. This CDR3 is 16 amino acids long. CDR1 and CDR2 from the germline V gene are LGHNA and YSLEER. The CDR3 bases are TGCGCCAGCAGCCAAGACGGCGGGGGGCGTCCCTACGAGCAGTACTTC. It codes for CASSQDGGGRPYEQYF.

A single count supports this clone. The chain recombines TRBV19 with TRBJ2-2; possibly TRBD1 for D (6 bases). The length of the CDR3 is 16 residues. Trimming took 4 bases from V and 0 from J, leaving 12 bases between them. Germline V gene lookup returns CDR1 LNHDA and CDR2 SQIVND (reference sequence). The CDR3 sequence is CASSNRQVTNTGELFF. For the CDR3, the DNA is TGTGCCAGTAGTAACCGACAGGTTACGAACACCGGGGAGCTGTTTTTT.

V and J are TRBV6-6 and TRBJ2-7; D is possibly TRBD1 or TRBD2 (6 bases each). Germline lookup yields CDR1 MNHNY and CDR2 SVGAGI (reference sequence). Trimming pared 5 bases from V and 6 bases from J, leaving 20 bases between. The CDR3 is 15 residues long. The CDR3 DNA is TGTGCCAGCAGTCTCTCTTTAACAAGGGGGGTCGAGCAGTACTTC. It encodes CASSLSLTRGVEQYF.

This clone came up a few times. This rearrangement joins TRBV5-8 to TRBJ1-5, with unresolved D. The CDR3 runs to 13 residues. From germline, CDR1 is SGHTS and CDR2 YDEGEE. V dropped 2 bases and J dropped 4 bases, with 7 bases sitting between them. The CDR3 nucleotides read TGTGCCAGCAGCTTCGGCGGGAATCAGCCCCAGCATTTT. This sequence encodes CASSFGGNQPQHF.

Only one count was recorded for this clone. V gene TRBV5-4 combines with J gene TRBJ2-2; D gene unclear. V was clipped by 0 bases and J by 1 base, with 7 bases between them. Germline V gene data show CDR1 as SGHNT and CDR2 as YYREEE (reference sequence). The CDR3 spans 15 residues. The DNA of the CDR3 is TGTGCCAGCAGCTTGGCTCAGATGAACACCGGGGAGCTGTTTTTT. Translation: CASSLAQMNTGELFF.

V gene TRBV7-8 combines with J gene TRBJ1-2; 8 bases match TRBD1. The V segment lost 4 bases and the J segment 10 bases; nucleotides outside the gene matches: 5. Germline CDR1 and CDR2: SGHVS and FQNEAQ. The CDR3 totals 12 residues. Written as DNA, the CDR3 is TGTGCCAGCAGCTCGCGACAGGGGCACTACACCTTC. The encoded protein is CASSSRQGHYTF.

This clone was picked up a small number of times. This chain connects TRBV5-1 to TRBJ1-4; 11 nucleotides match TRBD1. Per germline, CDR1 SGHRS and CDR2 YFSETQ. J lost 8 bases, V lost 7 bases, and 10 bases had no gene match. The CDR3 loop spans 15 amino acids. Here the CDR3 DNA reads TGCGCCAGCCGCGTGACCGGGACAGGGGGGGAAAAACTGTTTTTT. Translating it yields CASRVTGTGGEKLFF.

The rearrangement uses TRBV5-1 and TRBJ2-5, with TRBD2 matching 8 bases. The junction had 7 bases not matched to a gene; V was cut back by 4 bases and J by 5 bases. This CDR3 region has 14 residues. Germline V gene data show CDR1 as SGHRS and CDR2 as YFSETQ. The CDR3 here is CASSEQGGGETQYF. In nucleotides, the CDR3 is TGCGCCAGCAGCGAACAGGGCGGGGGGGAGACCCAGTACTTC.